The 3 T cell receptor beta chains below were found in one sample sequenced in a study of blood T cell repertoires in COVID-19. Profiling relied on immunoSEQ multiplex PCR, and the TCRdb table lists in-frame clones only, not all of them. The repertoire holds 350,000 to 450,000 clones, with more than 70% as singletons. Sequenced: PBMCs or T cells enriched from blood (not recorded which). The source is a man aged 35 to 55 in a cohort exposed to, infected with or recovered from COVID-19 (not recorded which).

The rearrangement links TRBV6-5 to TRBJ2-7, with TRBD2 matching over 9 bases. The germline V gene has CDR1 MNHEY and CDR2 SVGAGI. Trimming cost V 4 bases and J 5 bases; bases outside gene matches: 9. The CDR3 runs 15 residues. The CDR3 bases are TGTGCCAGCAGTTCCAGTGCGGGAGGGCCCAACGAGCAGTACTTC. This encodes CASSSSAGGPNEQYF.

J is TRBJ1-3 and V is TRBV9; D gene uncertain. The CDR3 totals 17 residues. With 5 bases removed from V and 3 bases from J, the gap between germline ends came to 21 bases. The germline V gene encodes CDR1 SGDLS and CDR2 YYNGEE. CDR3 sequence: CASRASLSTVGGNTIYF. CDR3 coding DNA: TGTGCCAGCAGAGCCTCTCTTTCAACAGTTGGTGGAAACACCATATATTTT. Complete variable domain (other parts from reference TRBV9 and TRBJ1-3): DSGVTQTPKHLITATGQRVTLRCSPRSGDLSVYWYQQSLDQGLQFLIQYYNGEERAKGNILERFSAQQFPDLHSELNLSSLELGDSALYFCASRASLSTVGGNTIYFGEGSWLTVV.

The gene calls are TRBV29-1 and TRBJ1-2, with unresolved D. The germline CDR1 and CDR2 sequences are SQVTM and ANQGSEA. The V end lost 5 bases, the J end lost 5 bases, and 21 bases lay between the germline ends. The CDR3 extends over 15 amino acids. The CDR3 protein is CSVSRGFSRGYGYTF. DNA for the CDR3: TGCAGCGTTAGCAGAGGTTTTTCCAGAGGTTATGGCTACACCTTC.